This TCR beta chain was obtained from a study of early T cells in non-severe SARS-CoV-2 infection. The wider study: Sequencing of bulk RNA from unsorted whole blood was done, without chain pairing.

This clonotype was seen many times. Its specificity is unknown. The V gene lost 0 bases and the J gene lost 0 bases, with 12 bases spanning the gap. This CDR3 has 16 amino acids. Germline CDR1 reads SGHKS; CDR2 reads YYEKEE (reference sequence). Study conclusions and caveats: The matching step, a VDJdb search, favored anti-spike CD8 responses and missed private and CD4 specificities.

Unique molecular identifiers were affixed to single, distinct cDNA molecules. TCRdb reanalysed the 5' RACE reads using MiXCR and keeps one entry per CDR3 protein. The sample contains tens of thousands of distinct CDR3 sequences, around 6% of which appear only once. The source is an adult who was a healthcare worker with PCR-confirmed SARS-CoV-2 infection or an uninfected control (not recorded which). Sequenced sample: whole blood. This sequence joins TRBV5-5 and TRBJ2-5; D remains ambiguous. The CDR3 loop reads CASSLAVWVDQETQYF. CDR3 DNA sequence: TGTGCCAGCAGCTTGGCCGTATGGGTAGACCAAGAGACCCAGTACTTC.